This note documents a single T cell receptor beta chain sequence. Patients in Seattle were enrolled during active infection, then followed longitudinally. The entry originates in a study of blood T cell repertoires in COVID-19. The wider study: The analysed material was cDNA or gDNA that came from T cells, B-cell-depleted T cells, or PBMCs.

Per germline, CDR1 LGHDT and CDR2 YNNKEL (reference sequence). The V end lost 0 bases, the J end lost 1 base, and 9 bases lay between the germline ends. This CDR3 is built from 15 residues. In the authors' workflow: How many nucleated cells were present was estimated from reference gene primer amplification. Clones were sequenced by immunoSEQ multiplex PCR, and TCRdb holds only the in-frame ones, with some missing. D and trimming were read from the DNA, whereas the V and J calls and clone size are those reported in that table. This table holds over 150,000 clones, 88% found once. The clonotype comes from a man between 50 and 59 years old with COVID-19, enrolled during active disease. Sequences were obtained from peripheral blood. The chain has TRBV3-1 (or the pseudogene TRBV3-2) and TRBJ2-5; weak D call: TRBD1 (6 bases). The DNA for the CDR3 is TGTGCCAGCAGCCAAGAGGGGGCGGCCCAAGAGACCCAGTACTTC. The encoded protein is CASSQEGAAQETQYF.